Following are 20 T cell receptor beta chains from one sample sequenced in a study of early stage breast cancer tumors. Method: immunoSEQ multiplex PCR; TCRdb's copy keeps in-frame clones and lacks some. The sample has about 36,000 clones, under 80% seen once. Sequencing input: blood. Receptor source: a person in their sixties or seventies with breast cancer.

The chain employs TRBV10-2 and TRBJ1-1; D call uncertain. The V end was cut by 3 bases, the J end by 1 base, with 15 bases between. This CDR3 spans 16 amino acids. In germline, CDR1 is WSHSY, CDR2 SAAADI. CDR3 protein: CASSERVAVGNTEAFF. CDR3 DNA: TGCGCCAGCAGTGAAAGAGTAGCAGTAGGGAACACTGAAGCTTTCTTT.

The V and J genes are TRBV5-1 and TRBJ2-7; D is unclear. Between the trimmed V and J ends, which lost 0 bases and 7 bases, there was a span of 23 bases. There are 17 residues in the CDR3. CDR1 is SGHRS and CDR2 is YFSETQ in the germline V gene. The CDR3 sequence: CASSLAATSYVPSEQYF. CDR3 sequence (DNA): TGCGCCAGCAGCTTGGCAGCTACCTCTTACGTGCCGTCTGAGCAGTACTTC. The whole variable domain, filled in from reference TRBV5-1 and TRBJ2-7, reads KAGVTQTPRYLIKTRGQQVTLSCSPISGHRSVSWYQQTPGQGLQFLFEYFSETQRNKGNFPGRFSGRQFSNSRSEMNVSTLELGDSALYLCASSLAATSYVPSEQYFGPGTRLTVT.

This clone was seen just once. V gene TRBV30 combines with J gene TRBJ2-7; 8 bases fit TRBD1. Germline V gene sequence: CDR1 GTSNPN, CDR2 SVGIG (reference sequence). CDR3 size: 15 residues. V shed 3 bases and J 7 bases; nucleotides not matched to a gene: 14. The CDR3 sequence is CAWRVGRGRVGEQYF. The CDR3 DNA follows: TGTGCCTGGAGAGTCGGCAGGGGGCGAGTAGGAGAGCAGTACTTC.

This rearrangement joins TRBV27 to TRBJ2-7; no clear D gene. CDR1 and CDR2 (germline): MNHEY, SMNVEV (reference sequence). V was clipped by 3 bases and J by 5 bases, with 14 bases between them. CDR3 size: 14 residues. Here the CDR3 DNA reads TGTGCCAGCAGTTTTGGCGCCGGAATCAACGAGCAGTACTTC. Protein sequence: CASSFGAGINEQYF.

This clone was counted once. The chain couples TRBV7-9 to TRBJ2-5, with D perhaps matching TRBD1 (5 bases). This CDR3 region has 10 residues. From germline, CDR1 is SEHNR and CDR2 FQNEAQ (reference sequence). The V end lost 11 bases, the J end lost 5 bases, and 9 bases lay between the germline ends. The CDR3 region has the DNA TGTGCCGCAGGGTTTGAGACCCAGTACTTC. This sequence encodes CAAGFETQYF.

The J gene is TRBJ2-1, the V gene TRBV18, with D perhaps matching TRBD1 or TRBD2 (5 bases each). V lost 0 bases and J 2 bases, leaving 11 bases between the germline ends. Germline V gene data show CDR1 as KGHSH and CDR2 as LQKENI. The CDR3 has 16 residues. The DNA for the CDR3 is TGTGCCAGCTCACCACCGGGAGACAGAGCCTACAATGAGCAGTTCTTC. It codes for CASSPPGDRAYNEQFF.

V usage is TRBV6-1 and J usage is TRBJ1-2; D call uncertain. V lost 2 bases, J lost 7 bases, and 8 bases lay in between. The V gene's germline CDR1 is MNHNS and CDR2 SASEGT. The CDR3 has 12 amino acids. CDR3 amino acids: CASSESEGGYTF. CDR3 in DNA: TGTGCCAGCAGTGAATCCGAGGGTGGCTACACCTTC.

V gene TRBV9 combines with J gene TRBJ2-2; tentative D call: TRBD2 (7 bases). The CDR3 consists of 16 residues. Germline lookup yields CDR1 SGDLS and CDR2 YYNGEE. V was trimmed by 3 bases and J by 7 bases, leaving 19 bases between them. Here the CDR3 reads CASSAPGGREVGELFF. In DNA form, the CDR3 reads TGTGCCAGCAGCGCCCCGGGGGGCCGGGAGGTCGGGGAGCTGTTTTTT.

The rearrangement joins TRBV6-1 to TRBJ1-1; TRBD1 might be the D (6 bases). Per germline, CDR1 MNHNS and CDR2 SASEGT. Trimming took 5 bases from V and 4 from J, leaving 14 bases between them. The CDR3 covers 14 residues. The CDR3: CASSILGGRTEAFF. In DNA form, the CDR3 reads TGTGCCAGCAGTATTTTAGGGGGTCGCACTGAAGCTTTCTTT.

This chain links TRBV19 with TRBJ1-2; 7 bases are shared with TRBD1. The CDR3 consists of 13 residues. Looked up from germline, CDR1 is LNHDA and CDR2 is SQIVND (reference sequence). V trimming: 5 bases; J trimming: 5 bases; junction bases outside the gene matches: 5. The CDR3: CASSSGQTYGYTF. CDR3 bases: TGTGCCAGTAGTTCGGGACAGACTTATGGCTACACCTTC.

This clone has just one count. The V gene is TRBV15, the J gene TRBJ2-2, with TRBD2 matching 9 bases. The CDR3 runs 18 residues. V lost 5 bases to trimming and J lost 2 bases; unmatched junction nucleotides: 12. Germline V gene sequence: CDR1 LNHNV, CDR2 YYDKDF (reference sequence). Here the CDR3 reads CATSGGQREALNTGELFF. In DNA, the CDR3 is TGTGCCACCAGCGGGGGCCAGCGGGAGGCTCTAAACACCGGGGAGCTGTTTTTT.

The rearrangement uses TRBV6-1 and TRBJ2-1, with D possibly matching TRBD1 (5 bases). V was clipped by 2 bases and J by 4 bases, with 9 bases between them. Germline V gene lookup returns CDR1 MNHNS and CDR2 SASEGT. This CDR3 is built from 14 residues. The CDR3 bases are TGTGCCAGCAGTGAAAATAGGGGATACAATGAGCAGTTCTTC. Translating it yields CASSENRGYNEQFF.

V gene TRBV9 combines with J gene TRBJ1-3; D uncertain. Germline lookup yields CDR1 SGDLS and CDR2 YYNGEE. The CDR3 has 17 amino acids. Trimming pared 4 bases from V and 4 bases from J, leaving 21 bases between. The CDR3 nucleotides are TGTGCCAGCAGCAACCGGTACCGCTCCGAGCGGGGAAACACCATATATTTT. It translates to CASSNRYRSERGNTIYF.

The V call is TRBV29-1, the J call TRBJ2-3; 9 positions match TRBD2. With V trimmed by 4 bases and J by 3 bases, 11 bases remained unmatched. This CDR3 spans 16 amino acids. CDR1 is SQVTM, CDR2 ANQGSEA, per germline. Here the CDR3 DNA reads TGCAGCGTTGGGGGGGTTGCGGGAGGGCGGACAGATACGCAGTATTTT. It specifies CSVGGVAGGRTDTQYF.

This chain links TRBV5-5 with TRBJ2-5; 16 nucleotides line up with TRBD2. J was trimmed by 5 bases and V by 3 bases; bases with no gene match: 7. Germline V lookup: CDR1 SGHKS, CDR2 YYEKEE (reference sequence). This CDR3 contains 17 residues. Written as DNA, the CDR3 is TGTGCCAGCAGCTGGGGGACTAGCGGGAGGGGGGTGGAGACCCAGTACTTC. Residues: CASSWGTSGRGVETQYF.

The chain combines TRBV6-5 with TRBJ1-1; a possible D gene is TRBD1 (5 bases). CDR1 and CDR2 (germline): MNHEY, SVGAGI. The CDR3 extends over 15 amino acids. Trimming left V 2 bases short and J 0 bases short, with 10 bases between. The CDR3 region is CASSYPGTVNTEAFF. CDR3 DNA: TGTGCCAGCAGTTACCCCGGGACGGTGAACACTGAAGCTTTCTTT.

This chain connects TRBV10-3 to TRBJ2-1; tentative D call: TRBD2 (7 bases). The CDR3 contains 14 residues. Germline lookup yields CDR1 ENHRY and CDR2 SYGVKD. Trimming stripped 7 bases from V and 0 bases from J, with 10 bases between. The CDR3 DNA reads TGTGCCATCATGAGGGGGGGCTCCTACAATGAGCAGTTCTTC. Its protein is CAIMRGGSYNEQFF.

This chain uses TRBV14 with TRBJ2-2, with D perhaps matching TRBD1 or TRBD2 (6 bases each). Trimming pared 1 base from V and 5 bases from J, leaving 14 bases between. CDR3 length: 16 residues. Germline V lookup: CDR1 SGHDN, CDR2 FVKESK. This chain's CDR3 is CASSQVGGGRTGELFF. DNA of the CDR3: TGTGCCAGCAGCCAAGTAGGGGGAGGAAGGACCGGGGAGCTGTTTTTT.

The gene calls are TRBV9 and TRBJ1-2, with 9 bases that match TRBD1. V lost 0 bases and J lost 4; bases outside the gene matches: 7. CDR1 and CDR2 (germline): SGDLS, YYNGEE. This CDR3 has 16 amino acids. This CDR3 is CASSVVTGGDFYGYTF. CDR3 coding DNA: TGTGCCAGCAGCGTAGTGACAGGGGGGGATTTCTATGGCTACACCTTC.

The count of this clone is one. The CDR3 loop is CASSEAAGQYNEKLFF. The CDR3 DNA sequence: TGTGCCAGCAGTGAAGCAGCGGGACAGTATAATGAAAAACTGTTTTTT. The rearrangement joins TRBV6-1 to TRBJ1-4, with 7 bases aligning to TRBD1. The CDR3 has 16 residues. V was clipped by 0 bases and J by 4 bases; unmatched bases: 5. Germline V gives CDR1 MNHNS, CDR2 SASEGT.